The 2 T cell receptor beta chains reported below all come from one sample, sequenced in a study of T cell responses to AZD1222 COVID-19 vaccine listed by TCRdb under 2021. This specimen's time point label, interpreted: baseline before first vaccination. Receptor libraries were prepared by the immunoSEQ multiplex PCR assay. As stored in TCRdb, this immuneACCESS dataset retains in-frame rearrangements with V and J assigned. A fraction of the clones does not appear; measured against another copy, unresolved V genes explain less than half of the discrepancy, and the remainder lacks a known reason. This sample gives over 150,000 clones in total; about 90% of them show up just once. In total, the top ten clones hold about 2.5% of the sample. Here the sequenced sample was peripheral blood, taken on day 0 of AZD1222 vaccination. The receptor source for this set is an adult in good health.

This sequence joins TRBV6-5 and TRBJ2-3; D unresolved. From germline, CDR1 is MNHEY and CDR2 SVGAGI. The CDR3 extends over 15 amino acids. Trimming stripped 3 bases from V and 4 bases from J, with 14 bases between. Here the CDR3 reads CASSYLGSQADTQYF. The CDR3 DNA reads TGTGCCAGCAGTTATCTCGGGTCTCAGGCAGATACGCAGTATTTT.

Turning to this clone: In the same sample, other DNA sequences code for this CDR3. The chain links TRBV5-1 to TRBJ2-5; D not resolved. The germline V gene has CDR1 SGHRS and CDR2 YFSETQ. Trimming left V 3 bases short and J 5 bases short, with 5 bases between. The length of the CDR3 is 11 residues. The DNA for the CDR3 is TGCGCCAGCAGCTACGGGGAGACCCAGTACTTC. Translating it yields CASSYGETQYF.